This T cell receptor (beta chain) stems from a study of blood T cell repertoires in COVID-19. Clones were sequenced by immunoSEQ multiplex PCR, and TCRdb holds only the in-frame ones, with some missing. Of 250,000 to 350,000 clones in the sample, 65% to 90% were seen once. The CDR3 totals 15 residues. Unmatched junction bases numbered 3, after V lost 2 bases and J lost 2 bases. Looked up from germline, CDR1 is SGHRS and CDR2 is YFSETQ. The receptor's source is a woman aged 70-85 years with COVID-19, enrolled during active disease. V usage is TRBV5-1 and J usage is TRBJ2-3; the match to TRBD2 covers 9 bases. The sequenced material came from peripheral blood. This CDR3 reads CASSFVAGVTDTQYF. The CDR3 DNA reads as TGCGCCAGCAGCTTCGTAGCGGGGGTCACAGATACGCAGTATTTT. The entire variable domain, with the rest obtained from reference TRBV5-1 and TRBJ2-3, is as follows: KAGVTQTPRYLIKTRGQQVTLSCSPISGHRSVSWYQQTPGQGLQFLFEYFSETQRNKGNFPGRFSGRQFSNSRSEMNVSTLELGDSALYLCASSFVAGVTDTQYFGPGTRLTVL.